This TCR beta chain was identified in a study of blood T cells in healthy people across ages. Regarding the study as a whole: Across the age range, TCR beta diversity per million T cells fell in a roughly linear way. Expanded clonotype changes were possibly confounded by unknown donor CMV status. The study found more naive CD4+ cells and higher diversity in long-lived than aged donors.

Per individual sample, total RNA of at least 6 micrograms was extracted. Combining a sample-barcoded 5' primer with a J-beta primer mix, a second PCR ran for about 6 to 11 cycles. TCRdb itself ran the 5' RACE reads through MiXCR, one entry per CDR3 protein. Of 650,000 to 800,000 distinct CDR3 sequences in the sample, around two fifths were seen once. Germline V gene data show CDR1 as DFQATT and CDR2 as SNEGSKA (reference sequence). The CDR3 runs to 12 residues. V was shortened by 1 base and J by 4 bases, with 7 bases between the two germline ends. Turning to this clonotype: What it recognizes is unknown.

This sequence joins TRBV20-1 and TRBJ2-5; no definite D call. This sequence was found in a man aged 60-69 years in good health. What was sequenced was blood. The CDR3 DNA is TGCAGTGCTAGAGTCAGGCGAGAGACCCAGTACTTC. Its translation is CSARVRRETQYF.